This T cell receptor (beta chain) is from a study of cytomegalovirus exposure and HLA in healthy donors. Study conclusions and caveats: Reportedly, fewer N-insertions than the approximately 610-donor mean appeared in an Asian-associated ancestry cluster in a later analysis. What TCR beta sequences reportedly achieved was accurate prediction of HLA-A and HLA-B alleles in most subjects.

Concerning this clone itself: Its matching antigen is unknown.

The PCR contained 60 Vbeta and 13 Jbeta primers. This table comes from immunoSEQ multiplex PCR, and its TCRdb copy is limited to in-frame clones, with some not included. The profile shows 150,000 to 200,000 clones, roughly 8.7% of them singletons. Trimming cost V 4 bases and J 0 bases, with 16 bases left between them. CDR1 and CDR2 (germline): SGDLS, YYNGEE. The CDR3 sequence is 16 residues long. The source of this sequence is a woman aged 25-40 years in good health and CMV-seropositive. The sample taken for sequencing was PBMCs. The chain joins TRBV9 to TRBJ1-1; possibly TRBD1 for D (5 bases). CDR3 in DNA: TGTGCCAGCAGCCGTTCCCTGGGAGGGGTGAACACTGAAGCTTTCTTT. This codes for CASSRSLGGVNTEAFF.